This T cell receptor (beta chain) was identified during a study of read filtering for tumor transcriptome and immune sequencing. This clonotype was detected many times. Its antigen is still unknown. The library was built from approximately 400 ng RNA with molecular barcoded adaptors for alpha/delta and beta/gamma chains. From the reads, TCRdb called clonotypes with MiXCR, one entry per CDR3 protein. The sample shows 100,000 to 150,000 distinct CDR3 sequences, roughly an eighth of them seen only once. Trimming left V 4 bases short and J 3 bases short, with 16 bases between. Germline V CDR1 and CDR2: DFQATT, SNEGSKA (reference sequence). This CDR3 has 14 amino acids. Sampling of bone marrow took place during active disease in every patient. The study's findings and limits: Dropping single-read clonotypes raised IR-seq and RNA-seq shared-clonotype correlation. RNA-seq captured clonotypes less deeply and reliably than IR-seq.

Sample: a population of CD138-negative cells sorted from bone marrow. The clonotype was recovered from a donor aged 40 or older with multiple myeloma. The genes are TRBV20-1 and TRBJ2-7, with D tentatively TRBD1 or TRBD2 (6 bases each). The CDR3 nucleotides are TGCAGTGCTACGGGCGTGGGGGGCCTCTACGAGCAGTACTTC. Translated: CSATGVGGLYEQYF.